These 26 T cell receptor beta chains came from one sample sequenced in a study of shared clonotypes between healthy human individuals. Repertoires were generated with immunoSEQ multiplex PCR, while TCRdb's copy carries only in-frame clones and drops some. The sample lists more than 2 million clones, approximately 94% occurring once. Naive CD8 isolation took CD45RO-negative cells positively selected for CCR7 and excluded terminally differentiated effector memory CD45RA+ cells. The specimen sequenced was naive CD8+ T cells sorted from blood. Every receptor here comes from a man between 18 and 29 years old in good health.

This chain connects TRBV7-9 to TRBJ2-7; TRBD1 aligns across 8 bases. V shed 4 bases, J shed 9 bases, and the junction held 20 bases outside the gene matches. The germline V gene has CDR1 SEHNR and CDR2 FQNEAQ (reference sequence). The CDR3 totals 17 residues. In DNA form, the CDR3 reads TGTGCCAGCAGCTCTTACTCAGGGGGCGAGTCAGGTATCGGGCAGTACTTC. It translates to CASSSYSGGESGIGQYF.

This clone was observed once. The chain combines TRBV11-3 with TRBJ2-7, with 8 nucleotides matching TRBD1. V lost 4 bases to trimming and J lost 2 bases; unmatched junction nucleotides: 4. Germline CDR1 and CDR2: SGHNT and YENEEA. The CDR3 covers 14 residues. CDR3 protein: CASSSGQGPYEQYF. Here the CDR3 DNA reads TGTGCCAGCAGCTCCGGACAGGGACCCTACGAGCAGTACTTC.

This clone was counted a single time. The V gene is TRBV7-2, the J gene TRBJ2-3; perhaps TRBD2 as D (5 bases). V was trimmed by 1 base and J by 6 bases, leaving 11 bases between them. This CDR3 has 14 residues. Per the germline V gene, CDR1 is SGHTA and CDR2 is FQGNSA. CDR3 region: CASSLELAWDTQYF. The CDR3 nucleotides are TGTGCCAGCAGCTTAGAATTAGCGTGGGATACGCAGTATTTT. The full variable domain, with the rest looked up from reference TRBV7-2 and TRBJ2-3, is GAGVSQSPSNKVTEKGKDVELRCDPISGHTALYWYRQSLGQGLEFLIYFQGNSAPDKSGLPSDRFSAERTGGSVSTLTIQRTQQEDSAVYLCASSLELAWDTQYFGPGTRLTVL.

This clone came up once. The chain recombines TRBV10-3 with TRBJ2-1, with TRBD2 as a possible D gene (7 bases). In germline, CDR1 is ENHRY, CDR2 SYGVKD. V lost 8 bases, J lost 2 bases, and 19 bases lay in between. CDR3 length: 16 residues. This CDR3 reads CAISRGGEGTYNEQFF. The CDR3 bases are TGTGCCATCTCCAGAGGGGGGGAGGGCACCTACAATGAGCAGTTCTTC.

The gene calls are TRBV4-1 and TRBJ1-3; D uncertain. The CDR3 contains 15 residues. The germline V gene has CDR1 MGHRA and CDR2 YSYEKL. With 8 bases removed from V and 2 bases from J, the gap between germline ends came to 16 bases. CDR3 sequence reads: CASCQAPAPGNTIYF. In nucleotides, the CDR3 is TGCGCCAGCTGTCAGGCCCCGGCCCCTGGAAACACCATATATTTT.

This clone was seen a few times. In nucleotides, the CDR3 is TGCAGCGGTGCAGCAGATACGCAGTATTTT. It translates to CSGAADTQYF. This sequence joins TRBV29-1 and TRBJ2-3, with D uncertain. This CDR3 contains 10 residues. The ends were cut back, 7 bases at V and 4 bases at J, with 6 bases in the middle. The germline gives CDR1 SQVTM, CDR2 ANQGSEA.

The chain recombines TRBV6-4 with TRBJ2-5; unclear D gene. V gave up 1 base and J gave up 1 base, with 13 bases separating them. CDR3 size: 16 residues. Germline loops: CDR1 MRHNA, CDR2 SNTAGT. The CDR3 coding sequence is TGTGCCAGCAGTGACTTGGGGATGGGAAGCCAAGAGACCCAGTACTTC. Amino acids: CASSDLGMGSQETQYF.

A single count supports this clone. This CDR3 reads CATSRDWDPQETQYF. CDR3 DNA sequence: TGTGCCACCAGCAGAGATTGGGATCCCCAAGAGACCCAGTACTTC. This chain connects TRBV15 to TRBJ2-5; D is unclear. The CDR3 runs to 15 residues. V lost 0 bases and J lost 1, with 9 bases in between. CDR1 LNHNV and CDR2 YYDKDF come from the germline V gene (reference sequence). Filled out from reference TRBV15 and TRBJ2-5, the complete variable domain reads DAMVIQNPRYQVTQFGKPVTLSCSQTLNHNVMYWYQQKSSQAPKLLFHYYDKDFNNEADTPDNFQSRRPNTSFCFLDIRSPGLGDTAMYLCATSRDWDPQETQYFGPGTRLLVL.

This clone has just one count. The chain uses TRBV13 and TRBJ1-3, with D unclear. The germline CDR1 and CDR2 sequences are PRHDT and FYEKMQ (reference sequence). The CDR3 is 19 residues long. The ends were cut back, 5 bases at V and 0 bases at J, with 23 bases in the middle. CDR3 coding DNA: TGTGCCAGCAGCCCTAGCCCGGACGGTCAAACTAGCTCTGGAAACACCATATATTTT. It encodes CASSPSPDGQTSSGNTIYF.

In the case of this clone: Within the sample, other DNA sequences also encode this same CDR3. V is TRBV27 and J is TRBJ2-7; no reliable D call. V lost 3 bases and J 0 bases, leaving 6 bases between the germline ends. This CDR3 is built from 13 residues. Per germline, CDR1 MNHEY and CDR2 SMNVEV (reference sequence). The CDR3 loop is CASSFYGSYEQYF. CDR3 DNA sequence: TGTGCCAGCAGTTTCTACGGCTCCTACGAGCAGTACTTC.

This sequence joins TRBV27 and TRBJ1-4; the D is unclear. The germline V gene encodes CDR1 MNHEY and CDR2 SMNVEV (reference sequence). This CDR3 comprises 14 residues. The V end was cut by 4 bases, the J end by 3 bases, with 9 bases between. This CDR3 reads CASSYGGSNEKLFF. CDR3 nucleotide sequence: TGTGCCAGCAGTTATGGAGGGTCTAATGAAAAACTGTTTTTT.

In the case of this clone: Within the sample, other DNA sequences also encode this same CDR3. The chain recombines TRBV4-1 with TRBJ2-7, with TRBD2 identical over 10 bases. There are 15 residues in the CDR3. V lost 1 base, J lost 2 bases, and 2 bases stayed unmatched. Per the germline V gene, CDR1 is MGHRA and CDR2 is YSYEKL. The CDR3 loop is CASSQGTSGTYEQYF. In DNA, the CDR3 is TGCGCCAGCAGCCAAGGGACTAGCGGAACCTACGAGCAGTACTTC.

The rearrangement uses TRBV7-9 and TRBJ2-3; weak D call: TRBD2 (6 bases). CDR3 size: 15 residues. V gave up 3 bases and J gave up 6 bases, with 16 bases separating them. Germline V gene sequence: CDR1 SEHNR, CDR2 FQNEAQ (reference sequence). CDR3 sequence: CASSFAQGGEDTQYF. As DNA, the CDR3 is TGTGCCAGCAGCTTCGCGCAGGGAGGAGAGGATACGCAGTATTTT.

Concerning this clone: The sample holds other DNA sequences that translate to the same CDR3. The chain is built from TRBV11-2 and TRBJ1-1, with no clear D. Trimming took 2 bases from V and 0 from J, leaving 1 base between them. The CDR3 totals 12 residues. Germline assignment: CDR1 SGHAT and CDR2 FQNNGV. In DNA form, the CDR3 reads TGTGCCAGCAGCTTACTGAACACTGAAGCTTTCTTT. Translation: CASSLLNTEAFF.

This clone was detected a few times. The V gene is TRBV4-3, the J gene TRBJ1-2; D not certain. CDR1 is LGHNA and CDR2 is YSLEER in the germline V gene. V was trimmed by 0 bases and J by 4 bases, leaving 9 bases between them. The CDR3 has 14 amino acids. The CDR3: CASSQDLEPYGYTF. DNA for the CDR3: TGCGCCAGCAGCCAAGATCTGGAGCCCTATGGCTACACCTTC.

The rearrangement uses TRBV9 and TRBJ2-1; no firm D call. Germline V gene sequence: CDR1 SGDLS, CDR2 YYNGEE. The V end was cut by 3 bases, the J end by 5 bases, with 15 bases between. The CDR3 consists of 15 residues. DNA of the CDR3: TGTGCCAGCAGCGATCCCCCGGCTTCGAACAATGAGCAGTTCTTC. Encoded protein: CASSDPPASNNEQFF.

This chain links TRBV9 with TRBJ2-1; 8 nucleotides agree with TRBD2. In germline, CDR1 is SGDLS, CDR2 YYNGEE. The CDR3 contains 14 residues. The V and J ends lost 1 base and 7 bases, in that order; junction bases with no gene match: 4. The CDR3 nucleotides are TGTGCCAGCAGCGTAATCGCGGGGGGTAATGAGCAGTTCTTC. Translation gives CASSVIAGGNEQFF.

The V and J genes are TRBV6-5 and TRBJ1-5; D unclear. This CDR3 is 14 amino acids long. Germline V lookup: CDR1 MNHEY, CDR2 SVGAGI. Trimming removed 4 bases at V and 2 bases at J, with 9 bases between. CDR3 in amino acids: CASSFGRGNQPQHF. The CDR3 DNA sequence: TGTGCCAGCAGTTTTGGTCGAGGCAATCAGCCCCAGCATTTT.

This chain uses TRBV25-1 with TRBJ1-4, with a tentative D call TRBD1 (6 bases). CDR1 and CDR2 from the germline V gene are MGHDK and SYGVNS. CDR3 length: 15 residues. Trimming removed 1 base from V and 5 bases from J, with 11 bases in between. CDR3 region: CASSELQGLNEKLFF. The CDR3 DNA sequence: TGTGCCAGCAGTGAATTACAGGGACTAAATGAAAAACTGTTTTTT.

The chain combines TRBV25-1 with TRBJ1-4; weak D call: TRBD1 (6 bases). The CDR3 contains 12 residues. The V and J ends lost 7 bases and 4 bases respectively, with 7 bases between them. Germline V gives CDR1 MGHDK, CDR2 SYGVNS. CDR3 protein: CASNRVNEKLFF. As DNA, the CDR3 is TGTGCCAGCAACAGGGTTAATGAAAAACTGTTTTTT.

V is TRBV28 and J is TRBJ2-7; no clear D gene. The CDR3 has 14 residues. Germline V gene lookup returns CDR1 MDHEN and CDR2 SYDVKM. Trimming removed 6 bases at V and 3 bases at J, with 15 bases between. CDR3 sequence reads: CASSLGIGVYEQYF. In nucleotides, the CDR3 is TGTGCCAGCAGCCTAGGTATAGGAGTCTACGAGCAGTACTTC. Full variable domain (rest looked up from reference TRBV28 and TRBJ2-7): DVKVTQSSRYLVKRTGEKVFLECVQDMDHENMFWYRQDPGLGLRLIYFSYDVKMKEKGDIPEGYSVSREKKERFSLILESASTNQTSMYLCASSLGIGVYEQYFGPGTRLTVT.

Comment on this clone: Other DNA variants within this sample encode the same CDR3. CDR3 sequence (DNA): TGTGCCTGGAGTGTAGGGACCAACACTGAAGCTTTCTTT. This gives the protein CAWSVGTNTEAFF. This rearrangement joins TRBV30 to TRBJ1-1; a weak D match, TRBD1 (5 bases). Deletions cut 0 bases from V and 2 bases from J, with 7 bases between. Germline lookup yields CDR1 GTSNPN and CDR2 SVGIG (reference sequence). The CDR3 totals 13 residues.

V usage is TRBV5-1 and J usage is TRBJ1-1; TRBD1 matches 8 bases. Germline CDR1 is SGHRS and CDR2 is YFSETQ. CDR3 length equals 14 residues. J gave up 8 bases and V 3 bases, and 9 bases lay outside the gene matches. Written as DNA, the CDR3 is TGCGCCAGCAGCTCTCCGGACAGGGAAGAAGAAGCTTTCTTT. Translation: CASSSPDREEEAFF.

The chain is built from TRBV7-9 and TRBJ1-1; 10 bases map to TRBD1. Germline CDR1 and CDR2: SEHNR and FQNEAQ (reference sequence). CDR3 length equals 16 residues. The ends lost 4 bases at V and 3 bases at J; junction bases unmatched: 8. In DNA form, the CDR3 reads TGTGCCAGCAGCTCCCCGGGACAGGGGAAGGACACTGAAGCTTTCTTT. This gives the protein CASSSPGQGKDTEAFF.

The chain joins TRBV27 to TRBJ2-5, with 8 bases identical to TRBD1. With 6 bases clipped from V and 2 bases from J, the junction kept 11 bases outside the gene matches. Germline assignment: CDR1 MNHEY and CDR2 SMNVEV (reference sequence). CDR3 length: 16 residues. The CDR3 DNA reads as TGTGCCAGCAGCCTACTCCAGGGGGCGGCTCAAGAGACCCAGTACTTC. This encodes CASSLLQGAAQETQYF.

The rearrangement links TRBV2 to TRBJ2-1; 11 bases align to TRBD1. Germline-derived CDR1 and CDR2 are SNHLY and FYNNEI. The V and J ends lost 2 bases and 8 bases, in that order; junction bases with no gene match: 8. The CDR3 has 16 amino acids. CDR3 in amino acids: CASSEWTGGPLDEQFF. CDR3 in DNA: TGTGCCAGCAGTGAATGGACAGGGGGCCCCCTTGATGAGCAGTTCTTC. Filled out from reference TRBV2 and TRBJ2-1, the complete variable domain reads EPEVTQTPSHQVTQMGQEVILRCVPISNHLYFYWYRQILGQKVEFLVSFYNNEISEKSEIFDDQFSVERPDGSNFTLKIRSTKLEDSAMYFCASSEWTGGPLDEQFFGPGTRLTVL.